This TCR beta chain was found in a study of naive and memory T cell subsets. Germline CDR1 reads LNHDA; CDR2 reads SQIVND (reference sequence). The CDR3 spans 14 residues. With V trimmed by 7 bases and J by 2 bases, 6 bases remained unmatched. Alpha and beta libraries were amplified separately from the second PCR onward. Both TRBC1 and TRBC2 were covered by a beta constant-region primer of two equimolar oligonucleotides. Nested alpha and beta constant-region primers with the SP2 primer drove four PCR rounds on ligated cDNA. A single record per CDR3 protein comes from TCRdb applying MiXCR to the UMI-ligation and nested PCR reads. The sample has about 150,000 distinct CDR3 sequences, about 15% seen once.

The specimen was naive CD4+ T cells from blood. The sequence was obtained from a human donor in good health. The rearrangement links TRBV19 to TRBJ2-7; 9 nucleotides line up with TRBD2. The CDR3 region has the DNA TGTGCCAGTAAGAGGACTAGCGAACCCTACGAGCAGTACTTC. Translating gives CASKRTSEPYEQYF.